The sequence of this T cell receptor beta chain was determined in a study of human T cells and chemical hapten exposure. Overall study: Small discrepancies in pooled library volume mainly accounted for the varying TCR yields per sample.

The length of the CDR3 is 15 residues. CDR1 is SGHTA and CDR2 is FQGTGA in the germline V gene. The V end lost 1 base, the J end lost 8 bases, and 14 bases lay between the germline ends. The time point is: patch test 3, about 24 weeks after DPC sensitization. Treatment: therapeutic diphenylcyclopropenone sensitization with weekly scalp DPC. This clonotype has at least ten counts. As yet, its antigen is unknown. MiXCR, applied by TCRdb to the RACE reads, yields one record per CDR3 protein. This sample has 50,000 to 75,000 distinct CDR3 sequences, with about 10% found just once. Study-level results: Large CDR3 similarity clusters arose significantly more often from expanded TCRs than from controls.

Source: whole blood, taken in connection with sensitization to the hapten diphenylcyclopropenone (DPC). This TCR came from a woman aged 30 to 39 with alopecia areata. Some clones in this sample may be carry-over from other donors' samples. The V gene is TRBV7-3, the J gene TRBJ1-4, with D uncertain. The CDR3 region has the DNA TGTGCCAGCAGCTTAAGTGGCTTGGCGAGCGAAAAACTGTTTTTT. This sequence encodes CASSLSGLASEKLFF.